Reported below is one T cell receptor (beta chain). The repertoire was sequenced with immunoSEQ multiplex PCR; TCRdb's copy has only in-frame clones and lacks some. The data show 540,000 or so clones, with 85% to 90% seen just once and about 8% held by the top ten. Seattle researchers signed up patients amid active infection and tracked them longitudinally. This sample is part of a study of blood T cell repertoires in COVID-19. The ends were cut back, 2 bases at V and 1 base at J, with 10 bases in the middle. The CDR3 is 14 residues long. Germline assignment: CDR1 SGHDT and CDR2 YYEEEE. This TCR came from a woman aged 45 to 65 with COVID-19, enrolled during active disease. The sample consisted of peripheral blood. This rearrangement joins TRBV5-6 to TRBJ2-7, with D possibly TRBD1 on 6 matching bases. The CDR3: CASSFRDTSYEQYF. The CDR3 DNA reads TGTGCCAGCAGCTTCCGGGACACTTCCTACGAGCAGTACTTC.